The 24 T cell receptor beta chains below come from one sample, sequenced in a study of breast tumors, draining lymph nodes, adjacent tissues. TCRdb reprocessed the multiplex PCR reads via MiXCR and lists one record per CDR3 protein. The sample carries under 250,000 distinct CDR3 sequences, 32% recorded once. Axillary draining lymph nodes of breast cancer patients supplied the node samples. Material for sequencing was axillary lymph node tissue. These receptors all stem from a female donor with breast cancer. Some clones in this sample may be carry-over from other donors' samples.

This clonotype occurred a few times. V gene TRBV18 combines with J gene TRBJ2-2; TRBD2 is a possible D gene (5 bases). The CDR3 is 16 amino acids. The germline V and J ends were trimmed by 2 bases and 5 bases, with 15 bases remaining between them. The V gene's germline CDR1 is KGHSH and CDR2 LQKENI. CDR3 loop: CASSPASLGVTGELFF. Written as DNA, the CDR3 is TGTGCCAGCTCACCAGCCTCACTAGGCGTGACCGGGGAGCTGTTTTTT.

In its sample, this clonotype was seen once. The chain employs TRBV2 and TRBJ2-3; D is uncertain. V was trimmed by 9 bases and J by 4 bases, leaving 14 bases between them. The CDR3 has 13 amino acids. The germline V gene has CDR1 SNHLY and CDR2 FYNNEI. CDR3: CARGFLRADTQYF. The DNA for the CDR3 is TGTGCCAGGGGTTTTCTACGAGCAGATACGCAGTATTTT.

This rearrangement joins TRBV9 to TRBJ2-5, with TRBD2 as a possible D gene (8 bases). The germline V and J ends were trimmed by 5 bases and 4 bases, with 18 bases remaining between them. CDR3 size: 15 residues. Germline CDR1 is SGDLS and CDR2 is YYNGEE. The CDR3 sequence is CASSGDSGSGETQYF. The CDR3 nucleotides are TGTGCCAGCAGTGGGGACAGCGGGAGCGGAGAGACCCAGTACTTC.

This chain uses TRBV7-7 with TRBJ2-5; 11 bases map to TRBD2. The CDR3 contains 14 residues. Germline-derived CDR1 and CDR2 are SSHAT and FNYEAQ (reference sequence). CDR3 in amino acids: CARDLAGGQETQYF. The CDR3 DNA follows: TGTGCTAGAGATCTAGCGGGAGGTCAGGAGACCCAGTACTTC.

This clonotype was observed at least ten times. In DNA, the CDR3 is TGTGCCATCAGTGACAGGGGGCTCGAGACCCAGTACTTC. Encoded protein: CAISDRGLETQYF. The chain links TRBV10-3 to TRBJ2-5; TRBD1 matches at 8 bases. After removal of 3 bases from V and 5 bases from J, the junction contained 2 bases not matched to a gene. Germline CDR1 reads ENHRY; CDR2 reads SYGVKD. The CDR3 extends over 13 amino acids.

This clonotype was found many times. V is TRBV5-1 and J is TRBJ2-2; D not certain. The V gene's germline CDR1 is SGHRS and CDR2 YFSETQ. V lost 0 bases and J 7 bases, leaving 7 bases between the germline ends. The CDR3 runs 13 residues. The CDR3 nucleotides are TGCGCCAGCAGCTTGGTCGTTAACGGGGAGCTGTTTTTT. Amino acid sequence: CASSLVVNGELFF.

This clonotype was counted many times. The chain links TRBV30 to TRBJ1-3; the D is unclear. This CDR3 region has 15 residues. Trimming took off 0 bases at V and 0 bases at J, with 9 bases between the two ends. CDR1 is GTSNPN and CDR2 is SVGIG in the germline V gene (reference sequence). DNA of the CDR3: TGTGCCTGGAGTGTAGAAAGGCTCTCTGGAAACACCATATATTTT. Translating gives CAWSVERLSGNTIYF.

In this sample, this clonotype turned up many times. The V and J genes are TRBV6-8 and TRBJ2-2; D may correspond to TRBD1 or TRBD2 (5 bases each). The CDR3 is 16 residues long. The germline V gene has CDR1 MNHGY and CDR2 SAAAGT. V lost 2 bases, J lost 0 bases, and 10 bases lay in between. CDR3 sequence reads: CASSYGGLPNTGELFF. As DNA, the CDR3 is TGTGCCAGCAGTTACGGGGGTCTCCCGAACACCGGGGAGCTGTTTTTT.

The chain recombines TRBV7-6 with TRBJ2-1, with TRBD2 identical over 13 bases. CDR3 length: 17 amino acids. Losses at the gene ends were 5 bases for V and 7 bases for J; bases not matched to a gene: 11. Germline V gene lookup returns CDR1 SGHVS and CDR2 FNYEAQ. Here the CDR3 DNA reads TGTGCCAGCAGCCGTGGACTAGCGGGAGCCAACACAAATGAGCAGTTCTTC. This translates into CASSRGLAGANTNEQFF.

A note on this clonotype: This sequence may be a read error, since a much larger clone differs from it by one base. The J gene is TRBJ2-6, the V gene TRBV4-3, with no clear D. The CDR3 sequence is 17 residues long. Germline V lookup: CDR1 LGHNA, CDR2 YSLEER. Trimming left V 1 base short and J 2 bases short, with 12 bases between. CDR3: CASSQARLAPGANVLTF. The CDR3, as DNA: TGCGCCAGCAGCCAAGCTCGGTTAGCCCCTGGGGCCAACGTCCTGACTTTC.

This clonotype has ten or more counts. The J gene is TRBJ2-3, the V gene TRBV27; the D is unclear. With 2 bases removed from V and 3 bases from J, the gap between germline ends came to 9 bases. This CDR3 region has 14 residues. Per germline, CDR1 MNHEY and CDR2 SMNVEV (reference sequence). This CDR3 is CASSLRRVTDTQYF. The CDR3 DNA reads TGTGCCAGCAGTTTAAGGCGCGTTACAGATACGCAGTATTTT.

As concerns this clonotype: Possible read error: a much larger clone is one base away. The CDR3 is CASSPQRRTSGGEPQYF. The CDR3 DNA reads as TGTGCCAGCAGCCCCCAGCGGCGGACTAGCGGGGGGGAGCCCCAGTACTTC. The chain carries TRBV7-2 and TRBJ2-5; 15 nucleotides agree with TRBD2. This CDR3 has 17 residues. J was trimmed by 9 bases and V by 5 bases; bases with no gene match: 13. Germline lookup yields CDR1 SGHTA and CDR2 FQGNSA.

The table lists this clonotype with many counts. In DNA, the CDR3 is TGTGCCAGCAGTCCACCCGGACAGGGTCTCCACGAGCAGTACTTC. Its protein is CASSPPGQGLHEQYF. The gene calls are TRBV6-1 and TRBJ2-7, with TRBD1 matching over 8 bases. This CDR3 spans 15 amino acids. J was trimmed by 5 bases and V by 5 bases; bases with no gene match: 11. CDR1 is MNHNS, CDR2 SASEGT, per germline.

Note on this clonotype: A single base separates this from a much larger clone, so it may be a read error. V usage is TRBV6-5 and J usage is TRBJ1-5; D is unresolved. V was pared by 5 bases and J by 0 bases, with 11 bases between. CDR1 and CDR2 from the germline V gene are MNHEY and SVGAGI. The length of the CDR3 is 15 residues. CDR3 sequence: CASSLSRLSNQPQHF. DNA for the CDR3: TGTGCCAGCAGTCTTTCCAGACTTAGCAATCAGCCCCAGCATTTT.

Only a few counts were recorded for this clonotype. This may come from a read error, since a much larger clone is one base off. This rearrangement joins TRBV20-1 to TRBJ2-7; 11 bases match TRBD2. Trimming at V came to 3 bases and at J to 2 bases, leaving 6 bases not matched to a gene. The CDR3 consists of 15 residues. From germline, CDR1 is DFQATT and CDR2 SNEGSKA (reference sequence). The CDR3 bases are TGCAGTGCTAGGCTAGCGGGAGGATCTCCCTACGAGCAGTACTTC. Translated, it gives CSARLAGGSPYEQYF.

This clonotype was counted at least ten times. V usage is TRBV4-1 and J usage is TRBJ2-2, with D possibly TRBD1 on 7 matching bases. The CDR3 runs to 14 residues. CDR1 and CDR2 (germline): MGHRA, YSYEKL. The germline V and J ends were trimmed by 5 bases and 4 bases, with 11 bases remaining between them. The CDR3 DNA reads as TGCGCCAGCAGCAGGCAGGGGGGCACCGGGGAGCTGTTTTTT. Its translation is CASSRQGGTGELFF.

The chain recombines TRBV25-1 with TRBJ2-1, with TRBD2 as a possible D gene (6 bases). With 2 bases removed from V and 0 bases from J, the gap between germline ends came to 11 bases. This CDR3 is 16 amino acids long. CDR1 and CDR2 from the germline V gene are MGHDK and SYGVNS. The CDR3 is CASSERRGSSYNEQFF. DNA of the CDR3: TGTGCCAGCAGTGAACGGCGGGGAAGCTCCTACAATGAGCAGTTCTTC.

In this sample, this clonotype turned up many times. The chain combines TRBV6-6 with TRBJ2-1; perhaps TRBD2 as D (6 bases). V lost 5 bases and J 3 bases, leaving 11 bases between the germline ends. The CDR3 runs 14 residues. From germline, CDR1 is MNHNY and CDR2 SVGAGI (reference sequence). DNA of the CDR3: TGTGCCAGCAGTCCGGGACTTTTCTACAATGAGCAGTTCTTC. This sequence encodes CASSPGLFYNEQFF.

With respect to this clonotype: An end of the junction does not agree with germline; a read error may underlie this. This sequence joins TRBV15 and TRBJ1-4; tentative D call: TRBD1 (6 bases). CDR3 length equals 15 residues. CDR1 LNHNV and CDR2 YYDKDF come from the germline V gene (reference sequence). CDR3 residues: CATSSQGQLNEKLFF. CDR3 bases: TGTGCAACCAGCAGCCAAGGACAGCTTAATGAAAAACTGTTTTTT.

This clonotype was seen at least ten times. The chain uses TRBV19 and TRBJ1-6; TRBD1 agrees at 7 bases. CDR1 LNHDA and CDR2 SQIVND come from the germline V gene (reference sequence). The CDR3 has 12 amino acids. V shed 5 bases, J shed 12 bases, and the junction held 4 bases outside the gene matches. The CDR3: CASSVRQGPLHF. The CDR3 coding sequence is TGTGCCAGTAGTGTCCGACAGGGACCCCTCCACTTT.

This clonotype was observed at least ten times. This chain joins TRBV9 and TRBJ2-3, with D perhaps being TRBD1 or TRBD2 (6 bases each). Germline V gives CDR1 SGDLS, CDR2 YYNGEE. V lost 4 bases and J lost 6, with 18 bases in between. The CDR3 consists of 15 residues. CDR3 sequence: CASSPGASVGDTQYF. The CDR3 DNA is TGTGCCAGCAGCCCAGGGGCTAGCGTTGGGGATACGCAGTATTTT.

The gene calls are TRBV12-3 or TRBV12-4 and TRBJ1-2, with 9 bases fitting TRBD1. The CDR3 extends over 20 amino acids. The V and J ends lost 5 bases and 4 bases, in that order; junction bases with no gene match: 23. Here the CDR3 DNA reads TGTGCCAGCAGTACCAATCCAATAGCGGGACAGGGCTCGGTCGTCTATGGCTACACCTTC. It is translated as CASSTNPIAGQGSVVYGYTF.

Only one count was recorded for this clonotype. No conserved phenylalanine or tryptophan is present at the end of the CDR3, so a read error is the likely explanation. The V call is TRBV7-9, the J call TRBJ2-7; 11 bases are shared with TRBD1. CDR3 size: 14 residues. The V gene's germline CDR1 is SEHNR and CDR2 FQNEAQ (reference sequence). Here the CDR3 reads CVSSQDRGRREQYH. CDR3 coding DNA: TGTGTCAGCAGCCAGGACAGGGGGCGCCGCGAGCAGTACCAC.

This clonotype was counted at least ten times. The J gene is TRBJ2-3, the V gene TRBV5-1; possible D gene TRBD1, 5 bases. Germline-derived CDR1 and CDR2 are SGHRS and YFSETQ. V lost 0 bases and J 1 base, leaving 18 bases between the germline ends. The CDR3 has 18 residues. CDR3 sequence reads: CASSLALTRQGGTDTQYF. Here the CDR3 DNA reads TGCGCCAGCAGCTTGGCCCTGACGCGACAAGGGGGCACAGATACGCAGTATTTT.